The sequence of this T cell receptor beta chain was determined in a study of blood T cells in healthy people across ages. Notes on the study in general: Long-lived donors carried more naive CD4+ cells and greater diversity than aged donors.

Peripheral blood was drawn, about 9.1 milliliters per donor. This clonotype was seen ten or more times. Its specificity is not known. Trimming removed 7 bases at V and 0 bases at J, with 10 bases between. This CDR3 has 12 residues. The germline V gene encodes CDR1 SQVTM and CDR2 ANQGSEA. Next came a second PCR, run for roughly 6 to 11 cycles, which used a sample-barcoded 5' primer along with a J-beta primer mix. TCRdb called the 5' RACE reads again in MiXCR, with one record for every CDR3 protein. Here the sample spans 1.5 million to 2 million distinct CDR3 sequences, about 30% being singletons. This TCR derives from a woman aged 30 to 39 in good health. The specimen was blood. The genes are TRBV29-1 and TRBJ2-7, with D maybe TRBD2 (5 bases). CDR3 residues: CSAVRDSYEQYF. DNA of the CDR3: TGCAGCGCCGTCCGGGACTCCTACGAGCAGTACTTC.